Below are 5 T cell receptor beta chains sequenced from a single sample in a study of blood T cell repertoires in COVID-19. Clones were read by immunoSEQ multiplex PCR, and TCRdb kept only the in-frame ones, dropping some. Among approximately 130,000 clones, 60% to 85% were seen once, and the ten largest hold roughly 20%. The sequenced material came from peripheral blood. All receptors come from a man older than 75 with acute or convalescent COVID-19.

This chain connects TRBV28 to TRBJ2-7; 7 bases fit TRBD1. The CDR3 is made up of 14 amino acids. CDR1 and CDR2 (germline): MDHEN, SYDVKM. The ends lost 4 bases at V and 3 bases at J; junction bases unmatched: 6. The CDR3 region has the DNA TGTGCCAGCAGTTCAGGGGGATCGGTCTACGAGCAGTACTTC. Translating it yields CASSSGGSVYEQYF.

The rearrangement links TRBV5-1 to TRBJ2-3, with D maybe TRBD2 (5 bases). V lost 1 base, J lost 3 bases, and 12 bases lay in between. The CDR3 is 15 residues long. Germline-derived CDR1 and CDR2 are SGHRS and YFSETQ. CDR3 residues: CASSLPRDYTDTQYF. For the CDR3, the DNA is TGCGCCAGCAGCTTGCCACGGGATTATACAGATACGCAGTATTTT. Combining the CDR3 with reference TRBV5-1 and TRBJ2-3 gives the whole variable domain KAGVTQTPRYLIKTRGQQVTLSCSPISGHRSVSWYQQTPGQGLQFLFEYFSETQRNKGNFPGRFSGRQFSNSRSEMNVSTLELGDSALYLCASSLPRDYTDTQYFGPGTRLTVL.

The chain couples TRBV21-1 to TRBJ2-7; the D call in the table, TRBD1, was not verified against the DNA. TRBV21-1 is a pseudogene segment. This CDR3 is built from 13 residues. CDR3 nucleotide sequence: TGTGCCAGCATGGGCAGGGGAGTTGGGGAGCAGTACTTC. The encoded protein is CASMGRGVGEQYF.

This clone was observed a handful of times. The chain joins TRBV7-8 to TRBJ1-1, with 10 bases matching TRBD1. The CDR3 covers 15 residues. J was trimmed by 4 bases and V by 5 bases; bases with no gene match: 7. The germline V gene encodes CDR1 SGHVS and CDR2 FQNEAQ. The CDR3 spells CASSRRQGAVTEAFF. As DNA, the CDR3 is TGTGCCAGCAGCCGGAGACAGGGGGCGGTCACTGAAGCTTTCTTT.

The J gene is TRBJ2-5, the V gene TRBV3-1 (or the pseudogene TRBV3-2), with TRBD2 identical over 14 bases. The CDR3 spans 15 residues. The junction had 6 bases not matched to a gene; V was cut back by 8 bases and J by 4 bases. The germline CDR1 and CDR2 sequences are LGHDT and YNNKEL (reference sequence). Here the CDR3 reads CASAPGLAGAETQYF. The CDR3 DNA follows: TGTGCCAGCGCCCCGGGACTAGCGGGGGCAGAGACCCAGTACTTC.